These 13 T cell receptor beta chains were all obtained from the same sample, sequenced in a study of human T cells and chemical hapten exposure. Indicated time point: pre-sensitization, week 0. Specified treatment: therapeutic diphenylcyclopropenone sensitization with weekly scalp DPC. Using its own MiXCR run on the RACE reads, TCRdb lists one record per CDR3 protein. The table lists roughly 100,000 distinct CDR3 sequences, 12% of them singletons, with more than 1.5% in the top ten. The sequencing here drew on whole blood, taken in connection with sensitization to the hapten diphenylcyclopropenone (DPC). Every receptor here comes from a woman aged 45-59 years with alopecia areata. Some clones in this sample may be carry-over from other donors' samples.

Only a few counts were recorded for this clonotype. This chain joins TRBV4-1 and TRBJ1-1; TRBD1 matches at 7 bases. Unmatched junction bases numbered 13, after V lost 2 bases and J lost 4 bases. The CDR3 length is 17 residues. Germline assignment: CDR1 MGHRA and CDR2 YSYEKL. CDR3 protein: CASSQNVGTASFTEAFF. CDR3 nucleotide sequence: TGCGCCAGCAGCCAAAATGTCGGGACAGCCAGTTTCACTGAAGCTTTCTTT.

This clonotype was detected only a few times. This rearrangement joins TRBV12-3 or TRBV12-4 to TRBJ2-7, with a tentative D call TRBD1 (6 bases). V was pared by 2 bases and J by 2 bases, with 10 bases between. CDR3 length: 14 residues. For the CDR3, the DNA is TGTGCCAGCAGTTTAAACAGGGTCCCCTACGAGCAGTACTTC. Its protein is CASSLNRVPYEQYF.

This clonotype turned up a few times. This chain connects TRBV5-1 to TRBJ2-6; 8 nucleotides agree with TRBD1. The length of the CDR3 is 15 residues. Germline assignment: CDR1 SGHRS and CDR2 YFSETQ. Unmatched junction bases numbered 2, after V lost 3 bases and J lost 3 bases. The CDR3 here is CASSWTGNGANVLTF. CDR3 DNA: TGCGCCAGCAGCTGGACAGGGAATGGGGCCAACGTCCTGACTTTC.

This chain uses TRBV9 with TRBJ2-1; 10 nucleotides align to TRBD1. Trimming cost V 4 bases and J 6 bases; bases outside gene matches: 10. Germline CDR1 is SGDLS and CDR2 is YYNGEE. The CDR3 has 16 residues. The DNA for the CDR3 is TGTGCCAGCAGCCCACTAACCGGGACAGGGGTCAATGAGCAGTTCTTC. It encodes CASSPLTGTGVNEQFF.

The chain employs TRBV6-1 and TRBJ2-3; D ambiguous. The V gene lost 2 bases and the J gene lost 3 bases, with 3 bases spanning the gap. This CDR3 comprises 12 residues. CDR1 and CDR2 from the germline V gene are MNHNS and SASEGT. CDR3 region: CASSETTDTQYF. The CDR3 bases are TGTGCCAGCAGTGAAACGACAGATACGCAGTATTTT.

This sequence joins TRBV12-3 or TRBV12-4 and TRBJ2-3; D not resolved. The CDR3 totals 14 residues. The V end lost 2 bases, the J end lost 9 bases, and 15 bases lay between the germline ends. The CDR3 sequence: CASSLPSDGRTQYF. Here the CDR3 DNA reads TGTGCCAGCAGTTTACCTTCGGACGGGCGAACGCAGTATTTT.

This clonotype was found many times. CDR3 nucleotides: TGTGCCAGCAGCAACCGACGGACCTCCTCTGGAAACACCATATATTTT. Its protein is CASSNRRTSSGNTIYF. The rearrangement joins TRBV2 to TRBJ1-3, with D uncertain. The CDR3 runs 16 residues. V dropped 6 bases and J dropped 0 bases, with 15 bases sitting between them. Germline V CDR1 and CDR2: SNHLY, FYNNEI.

The chain joins TRBV6-6 to TRBJ2-2, with D possibly being TRBD2 (6 bases). V lost 2 bases, J lost 0 bases, and 10 bases lay in between. The CDR3 length is 16 residues. From germline, CDR1 is MNHNY and CDR2 SVGAGI (reference sequence). The CDR3: CASSYTGTPNTGELFF. The CDR3 nucleotides read TGTGCCAGCAGTTACACCGGGACTCCGAACACCGGGGAGCTGTTTTTT.

This clonotype was found a few times. The chain carries TRBV11-2 and TRBJ2-7; the D is unclear. V shed 3 bases and J shed 3 bases, with 3 bases lying between them. Germline assignment: CDR1 SGHAT and CDR2 FQNNGV. The CDR3 spans 11 residues. The DNA of the CDR3 is TGTGCCAGCAGCTTTAACTACGAGCAGTACTTC. Its protein product is CASSFNYEQYF.

This clonotype was observed a few times. This rearrangement joins TRBV16 to TRBJ1-6; no definite D call. V gave up 4 bases and J gave up 3 bases, with 10 bases separating them. This CDR3 contains 15 residues. Germline V gene lookup returns CDR1 KGHSY and CDR2 FQNENV. The CDR3 DNA follows: TGTGCCAGCAGCCCCATCGGCAGCTATAATTCACCCCTCCACTTT. Amino acids: CASSPIGSYNSPLHF.

This clonotype was seen at least ten times. This sequence joins TRBV7-8 and TRBJ1-1; tentatively, D is TRBD1 (6 bases). Per germline, CDR1 SGHVS and CDR2 FQNEAQ. Between the trimmed V and J ends, which lost 5 bases and 2 bases, there was a span of 21 bases. The CDR3 length is 17 residues. DNA for the CDR3: TGTGCCAGCAGCAATTGGGGCAGGGGCCCTACTAACACTGAAGCTTTCTTT. Its translation is CASSNWGRGPTNTEAFF.

In this sample, this clonotype turned up many times. This rearrangement joins TRBV7-6 to TRBJ2-7; 8 bases align to TRBD2. The CDR3 extends over 13 amino acids. Germline V gene data show CDR1 as SGHVS and CDR2 as FNYEAQ. V trimming: 5 bases; J trimming: 4 bases; junction bases outside the gene matches: 4. CDR3 in amino acids: CASSRGGPYEQYF. CDR3 nucleotide sequence: TGTGCCAGCAGCCGGGGGGGCCCTTACGAGCAGTACTTC.

V is TRBV27 and J is TRBJ2-7, with 14 nucleotides matching TRBD2. The CDR3 has 16 residues. With V trimmed by 4 bases and J by 4 bases, 6 bases remained unmatched. The germline CDR1 and CDR2 sequences are MNHEY and SMNVEV (reference sequence). CDR3 protein: CASSSTGTSGSYEQYF. The CDR3 coding sequence is TGTGCCAGCAGTTCCACTGGGACTAGCGGGAGTTACGAGCAGTACTTC.